This is a list of T cell receptor beta chains from one sample in a study of cytomegalovirus exposure and HLA in healthy donors. The protocol was immunoSEQ multiplex PCR, while the TCRdb copy is restricted to in-frame clones and leaves out a portion. Among 220,000 or so clones, approximately 70% were seen once, and the ten largest hold roughly 2%. The sequenced sample was PBMCs. The receptors were sampled from a woman in her thirties in good health and CMV-seronegative. CDR3s leave out the opening cysteine and the closing phenylalanine or tryptophan.

J | V | CDR3
TRBJ2-1 | TRBV7-6 | ASSSRESRNEQF
TRBJ1-2 | TRBV11-2 | ASSLGQENYGYT
TRBJ1-1 | TRBV5-8 | ASWDRVTEAF
TRBJ1-5 | TRBV6-1 | ASSSDRSQPQH
TRBJ2-1 | TRBV4-2 | ASSRGGYSYNEQF
TRBJ1-3 | TRBV7-8 | ASSWAEGSTGNTIY
TRBJ1-1 | TRBV5-1 | ASSAVTGSTEAF
TRBJ1-3 | TRBV7-2 | ASSFRRTVSGNTIY
TRBJ2-3 | TRBV5-1 | ASSYRTTAFTDTQY
TRBJ2-7 | TRBV9 | ASSAGTESYEQY
TRBJ1-6 | TRBV27 | VSSYPPSTGQHSPLH
TRBJ2-6 | TRBV7-9 | ASSLEQGAGANVLT
TRBJ2-7 | TRBV6-1 | ASSEKGQSYEQY
TRBJ2-1 | TRBV7-6 | ASSYGQGPLNEQF
TRBJ1-1 | TRBV6-1 | AISARGQTMNTEAF
TRBJ2-2 | TRBV2 | ASSVSGQSTGELF